This passage covers 30 T cell receptor beta chains from one sample sequenced in a study of blood T cell repertoires in COVID-19. Measured with immunoSEQ multiplex PCR; TCRdb has only the in-frame clones, and not every one. The sample has about 58,000 clones; approximately 91% are singletons. The sequenced sample consisted of peripheral blood. The receptors stem from a woman aged 55-75 years with active COVID-19.

V is TRBV5-4 and J is TRBJ2-7, with 9 positions matching TRBD1. The CDR3 covers 15 residues. The germline V gene has CDR1 SGHNT and CDR2 YYREEE (reference sequence). J was trimmed by 0 bases and V by 4 bases; bases with no gene match: 5. The CDR3, as DNA: TGTGCCAGCAGCCAAGGACAGGGGACCTCCTACGAGCAGTACTTC. It translates to CASSQGQGTSYEQYF.

The V call is TRBV15, the J call TRBJ2-3; 9 bases match TRBD1. Germline trimming cut 1 base from V and 5 bases from J; bases unmatched to any gene: 4. This CDR3 is built from 15 residues. Per germline, CDR1 LNHNV and CDR2 YYDKDF (reference sequence). CDR3 region: CATSRGTGVEDTQYF. CDR3 DNA sequence: TGTGCCACCAGCAGAGGGACAGGGGTGGAAGATACGCAGTATTTT.

The chain recombines TRBV5-1 with TRBJ1-3; D might be TRBD1 (5 bases). The CDR3 runs 17 residues. Trimming removed 4 bases from V and 0 bases from J, with 17 bases in between. CDR1 and CDR2 from the germline V gene are SGHRS and YFSETQ. The CDR3 reads CASSPLGQGGSGNTIYF. CDR3 DNA: TGCGCCAGCAGCCCACTTGGGCAGGGTGGCTCTGGAAACACCATATATTTT. Together with reference TRBV5-1 and TRBJ1-3, the CDR3 gives the full variable domain: KAGVTQTPRYLIKTRGQQVTLSCSPISGHRSVSWYQQTPGQGLQFLFEYFSETQRNKGNFPGRFSGRQFSNSRSEMNVSTLELGDSALYLCASSPLGQGGSGNTIYFGEGSWLTVV.

This clone was detected once. The chain combines TRBV7-2 with TRBJ1-1, with D unclear. The CDR3 extends over 15 amino acids. V lost 1 base to trimming and J lost 1 base, with 10 bases between them. Germline CDR1 reads SGHTA; CDR2 reads FQGNSA. This chain's CDR3 is CASSLVARGNTEAFF. Written as DNA, the CDR3 is TGTGCCAGCAGCTTAGTAGCCCGGGGGAACACTGAAGCTTTCTTT.

The genes are TRBV6-2 or TRBV6-3 and TRBJ2-1; tentatively, D is TRBD1 (6 bases). The CDR3 contains 14 residues. Germline CDR1 and CDR2: MNHEY and SVGEGT. V shed 0 bases and J shed 10 bases, with 13 bases lying between them. CDR3 DNA sequence: TGTGCCAGCAGTTACTCGATTCTAGGGGGAGAGCAGTTCTTC. Translating gives CASSYSILGGEQFF.

The rearrangement uses TRBV29-1 and TRBJ1-5; 9 bases agree with TRBD1. Trimming cost V 6 bases and J 6 bases; bases outside gene matches: 6. Germline CDR1 and CDR2: SQVTM and ANQGSEA. The CDR3 runs 13 residues. CDR3 amino acids: CSVGQGSGQPQHF. In DNA, the CDR3 is TGCAGCGTGGGACAGGGCTCGGGTCAGCCCCAGCATTTT.

The chain combines TRBV29-1 with TRBJ2-5; D may be TRBD2 (6 bases). CDR3 length equals 19 residues. Germline lookup yields CDR1 SQVTM and CDR2 ANQGSEA. V lost 8 bases and J 4 bases, leaving 35 bases between the germline ends. The CDR3 is CSTFTFTRGKFGIAETQYF. CDR3 DNA: TGCAGCACCTTTACCTTCACCCGGGGGAAATTCGGGATAGCAGAGACCCAGTACTTC.

The J gene is TRBJ1-2, the V gene TRBV7-9, with 7 bases aligning to TRBD1. V shed 5 bases, J shed 7 bases, and the junction held 7 bases outside the gene matches. Per the germline V gene, CDR1 is SEHNR and CDR2 is FQNEAQ (reference sequence). This CDR3 has 13 amino acids. CDR3 sequence: CASSKGQVGGYTF. CDR3 nucleotide sequence: TGTGCCAGCAGCAAAGGACAGGTTGGTGGCTACACCTTC.

The V and J genes are TRBV11-2 and TRBJ2-2; a possible D gene is TRBD1 (6 bases). Trimming took 6 bases from V and 6 from J, leaving 17 bases between them. The CDR3 contains 15 residues. Germline V CDR1 and CDR2: SGHAT, FQNNGV. The DNA of the CDR3 is TGTGCCAGCAGAACCTGGGGACAAACACCCGGGGAGCTGTTTTTT. This encodes CASRTWGQTPGELFF.

The chain links TRBV5-1 to TRBJ2-5; D possibly corresponds to TRBD2 (7 bases). V was pared by 7 bases and J by 5 bases, with 18 bases between. This CDR3 comprises 14 residues. CDR1 is SGHRS, CDR2 YFSETQ, per germline. CDR3 coding DNA: TGCGCCAGCTCCGCGGGGGCTACTCGGGAGACCCAGTACTTC. It specifies CASSAGATRETQYF.

This clone was counted a single time. The chain couples TRBV5-8 to TRBJ2-3; 12 bases line up with TRBD2. Germline V gene sequence: CDR1 SGHTS, CDR2 YDEGEE. J gave up 0 bases and V 1 base, and 6 bases lay outside the gene matches. The length of the CDR3 is 18 residues. The CDR3 protein is CASSLWLAGGISTDTQYF. Here the CDR3 DNA reads TGTGCCAGCAGCTTGTGGCTAGCGGGGGGGATAAGCACAGATACGCAGTATTTT.

This sequence joins TRBV6-6 and TRBJ1-1; D is possibly TRBD1 (6 bases). Deletions cut 7 bases from V and 0 bases from J, with 12 bases between. This CDR3 spans 14 amino acids. Germline loops: CDR1 MNHNY, CDR2 SVGAGI (reference sequence). The CDR3: CASMQGTMNTEAFF. The CDR3 nucleotides read TGTGCCAGCATGCAGGGGACGATGAACACTGAAGCTTTCTTT.

V usage is TRBV7-2 and J usage is TRBJ2-1; the D gene is possibly TRBD1 (6 bases). The CDR3 consists of 14 residues. V was cut by 5 bases and J by 3 bases, with 11 bases left in between. CDR1 and CDR2 (germline): SGHTA, FQGNSA. This CDR3 reads CASSLQGSYNEQFF. The CDR3 DNA sequence: TGTGCCAGCAGCCTGCAGGGGAGCTACAATGAGCAGTTCTTC.

The chain uses TRBV11-2 and TRBJ1-6, with TRBD1 as a possible D gene (5 bases). This CDR3 spans 17 amino acids. Germline assignment: CDR1 SGHAT and CDR2 FQNNGV. V was shortened by 4 bases and J by 9 bases, with 22 bases between the two germline ends. CDR3 in DNA: TGTGCCAGCAGCTCTGGGGTTCGCGCTGGGGCCTCTTCACCCCTCCACTTT. The encoded protein is CASSSGVRAGASSPLHF.

The chain uses TRBV7-6 and TRBJ2-5; possible D gene TRBD1, 6 bases. The CDR3 runs to 16 residues. In germline, CDR1 is SGHVS, CDR2 FNYEAQ. The germline V and J ends were trimmed by 2 bases and 0 bases, with 13 bases remaining between them. The CDR3 DNA is TGTGCCAGCAGCTTAATGCAGGGGCGATACCAAGAGACCCAGTACTTC. This translates into CASSLMQGRYQETQYF.

V gene TRBV5-1 combines with J gene TRBJ2-4, with D perhaps TRBD2 (6 bases). The V and J ends lost 3 bases and 6 bases respectively, with 13 bases between them. The CDR3 sequence is 14 residues long. CDR1 and CDR2 from the germline V gene are SGHRS and YFSETQ. CDR3 sequence reads: CASSYSGDLNIQYF. In DNA, the CDR3 is TGCGCCAGCAGCTATTCGGGGGATCTAAACATTCAGTACTTC. Full variable domain (remainder filled in from reference TRBV5-1 and TRBJ2-4): KAGVTQTPRYLIKTRGQQVTLSCSPISGHRSVSWYQQTPGQGLQFLFEYFSETQRNKGNFPGRFSGRQFSNSRSEMNVSTLELGDSALYLCASSYSGDLNIQYFGAGTRLSVL.

V usage is TRBV20-1 and J usage is TRBJ1-6; 9 bases align to TRBD1. J gave up 9 bases and V 3 bases, and 9 bases lay outside the gene matches. CDR1 and CDR2 from the germline V gene are DFQATT and SNEGSKA (reference sequence). This CDR3 is built from 15 residues. CDR3 bases: TGCAGTGCTAGTAGCTGGGACAGGGTCAGTTCACCCCTCCACTTT. It codes for CSASSWDRVSSPLHF.

This chain joins TRBV7-2 and TRBJ2-7; no clear D gene. The CDR3 runs to 14 residues. CDR1 is SGHTA and CDR2 is FQGNSA in the germline V gene. The ends were cut back, 4 bases at V and 0 bases at J, with 10 bases in the middle. For the CDR3, the DNA is TGTGCCAGCAGCTACGACGCTAGCTCCTACGAGCAGTACTTC. This sequence encodes CASSYDASSYEQYF.

The chain couples TRBV10-2 to TRBJ2-3; 16 positions agree with TRBD2. This CDR3 is 17 amino acids long. The V and J ends lost 6 bases and 4 bases, in that order; junction bases with no gene match: 7. Germline CDR1 WSHSY, CDR2 SAAADI. The CDR3 DNA is TGCGCCAGCAGGCCCGGGACTAGCGGGGGGGAGGCAGATACGCAGTATTTT. Amino acid sequence: CASRPGTSGGEADTQYF.

The chain recombines TRBV5-1 with TRBJ2-2; 9 bases map to TRBD2. Trimming cost V 4 bases and J 2 bases; bases outside gene matches: 6. This CDR3 is built from 16 residues. Germline values: CDR1 SGHRS, CDR2 YFSETQ. CDR3 in amino acids: CASSRGLAVNTGELFF. In DNA, the CDR3 is TGCGCCAGCAGCAGGGGACTAGCTGTTAACACCGGGGAGCTGTTTTTT.

The CDR3 spells CASSQEPPGHYGYTF. CDR3 nucleotides: TGCGCCAGCAGCCAAGAACCACCAGGGCACTATGGCTACACCTTC. This chain links TRBV4-3 with TRBJ1-2; perhaps TRBD1 as D (5 bases). The germline CDR1 and CDR2 sequences are LGHNA and YSLEER. V was trimmed by 0 bases and J by 3 bases, leaving 11 bases between them. This CDR3 spans 15 amino acids.

The chain recombines TRBV30 with TRBJ1-2; perhaps TRBD1 as D (5 bases). Trimming shortened V by 4 bases and J by 4 bases, and 13 bases separated the two germline ends. This CDR3 contains 13 residues. The germline V gene has CDR1 GTSNPN and CDR2 SVGIG (reference sequence). The DNA of the CDR3 is TGTGCCTGGAACTTAGGGGCTACCTATGGCTACACCTTC. Protein: CAWNLGATYGYTF.

This chain links TRBV5-1 with TRBJ2-1; no clear D. The germline V gene has CDR1 SGHRS and CDR2 YFSETQ. V was trimmed by 5 bases and J by 10 bases, leaving 13 bases between them. This CDR3 is 12 amino acids long. The CDR3 sequence: CASRYLSNEQFF. CDR3 coding DNA: TGCGCCAGCAGGTATCTTAGTAACGAGCAGTTCTTC.

Here the CDR3 reads CASSSPPGAGVWGNIQYF. The CDR3 coding sequence is TGTGCCAGCAGTTCCCCCCCGGGGGCGGGGGTTTGGGGGAACATTCAGTACTTC. The genes are TRBV9 and TRBJ2-4, with TRBD2 as a possible D gene (7 bases). This CDR3 spans 18 amino acids. Germline values: CDR1 SGDLS, CDR2 YYNGEE. The V end was cut by 5 bases, the J end by 7 bases, with 28 bases between.

The chain links TRBV5-1 to TRBJ2-5; D is unresolved. Germline V gene sequence: CDR1 SGHRS, CDR2 YFSETQ. CDR3 length: 14 amino acids. Between the trimmed V and J ends, which lost 2 bases and 2 bases, there was a span of 10 bases. CDR3 sequence: CASSLSTPQETQYF. Here the CDR3 DNA reads TGCGCCAGCAGCTTATCGACACCGCAAGAGACCCAGTACTTC.

The V and J genes are TRBV23-1 and TRBJ2-5, with D perhaps TRBD2 (5 bases). TRBV23-1 is filed as an ORF, its function uncertain. V shed 1 base and J shed 4 bases, with 16 bases lying between them. The CDR3 spans 16 residues. The CDR3 nucleotides are TGCGCCAGCAGTCAATGGAGGCCGCGGATTCCAGAGACCCAGTACTTC. Its translation: CASSQWRPRIPETQYF.

The chain uses TRBV5-1 and TRBJ2-2; D may be TRBD1 (6 bases). The CDR3 consists of 14 residues. V was pared by 2 bases and J by 5 bases, with 10 bases between. Looked up from germline, CDR1 is SGHRS and CDR2 is YFSETQ. The CDR3 sequence is CASSFGQTTGELFF. CDR3 DNA: TGCGCCAGCAGCTTCGGACAGACAACCGGGGAGCTGTTTTTT.

A few counts support this clone. The chain links TRBV3-1 (or the pseudogene TRBV3-2) to TRBJ2-3; 12 bases fit TRBD2. CDR1 is LGHDT, CDR2 YNNKEL, per germline (reference sequence). V shed 4 bases and J 4 bases; nucleotides not matched to a gene: 6. This CDR3 spans 16 amino acids. The CDR3 nucleotides are TGTGCCAGCAGCCCATCTAGCGGGGGGGGTCCAGATACGCAGTATTTT. Translating it yields CASSPSSGGGPDTQYF.

The chain uses TRBV7-9 and TRBJ2-3, with TRBD2 identical over 7 bases. From germline, CDR1 is SEHNR and CDR2 FQNEAQ (reference sequence). With 1 base clipped from V and 2 bases from J, the junction kept 6 bases outside the gene matches. The CDR3 runs 16 residues. The CDR3 region has the DNA TGTGCCAGCAGCTTAGTTACGGGGGACTACACAGATACGCAGTATTTT. Translated: CASSLVTGDYTDTQYF.

V is TRBV7-6 and J is TRBJ1-4; 8 positions agree with TRBD1. Germline values: CDR1 SGHVS, CDR2 FNYEAQ. Losses at the gene ends were 5 bases for V and 0 bases for J; bases not matched to a gene: 5. This CDR3 region has 16 residues. CDR3 DNA sequence: TGTGCCAGCAGCCGGACAGGGTTCGCAACTAATGAAAAACTGTTTTTT. The encoded protein is CASSRTGFATNEKLFF.